The 29 T cell receptor beta chains in this list originate from one sample, sequenced in a study of cytomegalovirus exposure and HLA in healthy donors. Measured with immunoSEQ multiplex PCR; TCRdb has only the in-frame clones, and not every one. The sample contains a few hundred thousand clones, roughly 89% of which appear only once. Material: PBMCs. The receptors were gathered from a woman aged 18-29 years in good health and CMV-seronegative.

This clone was seen once. The rearrangement uses TRBV27 and TRBJ2-1; 13 bases are shared with TRBD2. The CDR3 contains 17 residues. Germline V lookup: CDR1 MNHEY, CDR2 SMNVEV (reference sequence). V lost 5 bases to trimming and J lost 8 bases; unmatched junction nucleotides: 12. CDR3 DNA sequence: TGTGCCAGCAGTCCCTTAGCCGGGACTAGCGGGACCGATGAGCAGTTCTTC. This translates into CASSPLAGTSGTDEQFF.

V usage is TRBV4-3 and J usage is TRBJ2-7; maybe TRBD2 (6 bases). V lost 1 base, J lost 0 bases, and 10 bases lay in between. Germline V gene lookup returns CDR1 LGHNA and CDR2 YSLEER. The CDR3 has 15 residues. CDR3 in DNA: TGCGCCAGCAGCCAAGGAGGCGGGACCTCCTACGAGCAGTACTTC. It translates to CASSQGGGTSYEQYF.

This sequence joins TRBV28 and TRBJ2-1; TRBD2 matches 8 bases. In germline, CDR1 is MDHEN, CDR2 SYDVKM. Trimming took 5 bases from V and 4 from J; bases not matched to a gene: 16. The CDR3 spans 18 residues. The CDR3 DNA is TGTGCCAGCAGTCTCCCCGGGCTTAGCGGGACGGCTTACAATGAGCAGTTCTTC. Translating gives CASSLPGLSGTAYNEQFF.

V usage is TRBV11-2 and J usage is TRBJ2-5; 9 nucleotides agree with TRBD2. V gave up 1 base and J gave up 5 bases; unmatched junction bases: 5. CDR3 length: 15 residues. Germline values: CDR1 SGHAT, CDR2 FQNNGV. This chain's CDR3 is CASSLAPSGKETQYF. The CDR3 DNA reads as TGTGCCAGCAGCTTAGCTCCTAGCGGGAAGGAGACCCAGTACTTC.

This clone came up once. The chain has TRBV2 and TRBJ1-5, with a possible D match to TRBD1 (5 bases). The CDR3 sequence is 18 residues long. Trimming removed 0 bases at V and 3 bases at J, with 18 bases between. CDR1 SNHLY and CDR2 FYNNEI come from the germline V gene. CDR3 sequence: CASSEALHVEQVNQPQHF. The CDR3 region has the DNA TGTGCCAGCAGTGAAGCGCTTCACGTGGAACAGGTCAATCAGCCCCAGCATTTT.

V usage is TRBV5-6 and J usage is TRBJ2-5; D not resolved. The germline V gene encodes CDR1 SGHDT and CDR2 YYEEEE. The CDR3 totals 13 residues. Deletions cut 2 bases from V and 2 bases from J, with 7 bases between. CDR3 sequence: CASSFIDQETQYF. CDR3 nucleotides: TGTGCCAGCAGCTTTATAGATCAAGAGACCCAGTACTTC.

The V call is TRBV6-1, the J call TRBJ2-3; TRBD1 matches 7 bases. V shed 7 bases and J 8 bases; nucleotides not matched to a gene: 15. The CDR3 runs 15 residues. Looked up from germline, CDR1 is MNHNS and CDR2 is SASEGT. The CDR3 coding sequence is TGTGCCAGCAACGAAGACAGGGCCGGATGGGGTACGCAGTATTTT. This codes for CASNEDRAGWGTQYF.

This clone was seen repeatedly, ten times or more. This chain connects TRBV6-5 to TRBJ1-5; D uncertain. CDR1 and CDR2 from the germline V gene are MNHEY and SVGAGI. V lost 0 bases, J lost 4 bases, and 4 bases lay in between. The CDR3 length is 13 residues. In nucleotides, the CDR3 is TGTGCCAGCAGTTACTCTTCGAATCAGCCCCAGCATTTT. Its translation is CASSYSSNQPQHF.

This clone showed up just once. The CDR3 sequence is CASSLTGMDPQPQHF. The DNA of the CDR3 is TGTGCCAGCAGCTTAACAGGGATGGATCCTCAGCCCCAGCATTTT. The chain joins TRBV7-2 to TRBJ1-5; TRBD1 might be the D (6 bases). This CDR3 has 15 amino acids. The ends were cut back, 2 bases at V and 6 bases at J, with 14 bases in the middle. Germline values: CDR1 SGHTA, CDR2 FQGNSA.

The chain combines TRBV5-6 with TRBJ1-1, with D possibly being TRBD1 (5 bases). Germline CDR1 reads SGHDT; CDR2 reads YYEEEE. The CDR3 extends over 15 amino acids. V gave up 0 bases and J gave up 4 bases, with 13 bases separating them. CDR3 sequence reads: CASSLVRQGGTEAFF. The CDR3 bases are TGTGCCAGCAGCTTGGTTCGGCAGGGCGGCACTGAAGCTTTCTTT. The full variable domain, with the rest looked up from reference TRBV5-6 and TRBJ1-1, is DAGVTQSPTHLIKTRGQQVTLRCSPKSGHDTVSWYQQALGQGPQFIFQYYEEEERQRGNFPDRFSGHQFPNYSSELNVNALLLGDSALYLCASSLVRQGGTEAFFGQGTRLTVV.

This clone was recorded once. The chain carries TRBV28 and TRBJ1-5; tentatively, D is TRBD1 (6 bases). Germline V gives CDR1 MDHEN, CDR2 SYDVKM. Trimming removed 3 bases at V and 4 bases at J, with 10 bases between. The CDR3 has 14 residues. This chain's CDR3 is CASSFMRGNQPQHF. The DNA of the CDR3 is TGTGCCAGCAGTTTTATGAGGGGGAATCAGCCCCAGCATTTT.

The V gene is TRBV4-2, the J gene TRBJ2-3; D ambiguous. This CDR3 contains 14 residues. V lost 1 base, J lost 4 bases, and 9 bases lay in between. Germline CDR1 and CDR2: LGHNA and YNFKEQ. CDR3 residues: CASSQGLEADTQYF. The DNA for the CDR3 is TGTGCCAGCAGCCAAGGGCTAGAGGCAGATACGCAGTATTTT.

The chain combines TRBV28 with TRBJ1-5, with 8 bases fitting TRBD1. The CDR3 sequence is 13 residues long. V lost 11 bases to trimming and J lost 5 bases; unmatched junction nucleotides: 8. Germline V lookup: CDR1 MDHEN, CDR2 SYDVKM. The CDR3: CASDREVDQPQHF. CDR3 nucleotide sequence: TGTGCCTCGGACAGGGAAGTAGATCAGCCCCAGCATTTT.

The V and J genes are TRBV6-5 and TRBJ2-7, with 9 bases that match TRBD2. CDR1 is MNHEY and CDR2 is SVGAGI in the germline V gene. V dropped 4 bases and J dropped 2; count of bases not matched to a gene: 3. There are 14 residues in the CDR3. CDR3 nucleotides: TGTGCCAGCAGTTCTTCTAGCGGGACCTACGAGCAGTACTTC. It yields the protein CASSSSSGTYEQYF.

The chain employs TRBV6-5 and TRBJ2-7, with 8 bases fitting TRBD2. The V gene's germline CDR1 is MNHEY and CDR2 SVGAGI. J gave up 4 bases and V 2 bases, and 7 bases lay outside the gene matches. The CDR3 loop spans 15 amino acids. The DNA for the CDR3 is TGTGCCAGCAGTTACGCGAGTAGCGGGGTGTACGAGCAGTACTTC. Translated, it gives CASSYASSGVYEQYF.

This rearrangement joins TRBV4-1 to TRBJ1-1; D not resolved. CDR3 size: 14 residues. Germline-derived CDR1 and CDR2 are MGHRA and YSYEKL. The germline V and J ends were trimmed by 4 bases and 7 bases, with 16 bases remaining between them. The CDR3 nucleotides are TGCGCCAGCAGCCCAGCGGGCGTGGCGGGTGAAGCTTTCTTT. Its translation is CASSPAGVAGEAFF.

A word on this clone: A read error may account for a junction end that differs from germline. This chain connects TRBV7-7 to TRBJ1-4; 7 bases map to TRBD1. The germline CDR1 and CDR2 sequences are SSHAT and FNYEAQ (reference sequence). There are 15 residues in the CDR3. The CDR3 sequence is CASSQGPGQIEKLFF. The CDR3 DNA follows: TGTGCTAGCAGCCAAGGGCCGGGACAGATAGAAAAACTGTTTTTT.

The J gene is TRBJ1-4, the V gene TRBV6-6, with 8 bases identical to TRBD1. Trimming cost V 5 bases and J 8 bases; bases outside gene matches: 10. The CDR3 contains 15 residues. Germline V gene lookup returns CDR1 MNHNY and CDR2 SVGAGI (reference sequence). CDR3 coding DNA: TGTGCCAGCAGTCCAGGGGTGAGACAGGGGGAAAAACTGTTTTTT. Protein: CASSPGVRQGEKLFF.

This chain uses TRBV18 with TRBJ2-7; 7 bases line up with TRBD1. This CDR3 is built from 14 residues. Germline lookup yields CDR1 KGHSH and CDR2 LQKENI. V was pared by 4 bases and J by 0 bases, with 3 bases of the junction left unmatched. The CDR3: CASSRGQSSYEQYF. CDR3 in DNA: TGTGCCAGCTCACGGGGACAGAGCTCCTACGAGCAGTACTTC.

This clone was recorded a few times. This chain joins TRBV7-9 and TRBJ2-7, with 8 bases matching TRBD1. The CDR3 has 16 residues. Germline V lookup: CDR1 SEHNR, CDR2 FQNEAQ (reference sequence). J lost 1 base, V lost 5 bases, and 10 bases had no gene match. CDR3 sequence reads: CASSPMSQGVSYEQYF. Written as DNA, the CDR3 is TGTGCCAGCAGCCCGATGTCACAGGGGGTTTCCTACGAGCAGTACTTC.

This rearrangement joins TRBV29-1 to TRBJ1-4; 9 bases map to TRBD1. From germline, CDR1 is SQVTM and CDR2 ANQGSEA. V was pared by 6 bases and J by 8 bases, with 7 bases of the junction left unmatched. The CDR3 has 13 residues. DNA for the CDR3: TGCAGCGTCGACAGGGGGTCGGGCGAAAAACTGTTTTTT. This gives the protein CSVDRGSGEKLFF.

This clone has only a few counts. V is TRBV19 and J is TRBJ1-2; 10 nucleotides match TRBD1. Unmatched junction bases numbered 8, after V lost 6 bases and J lost 7 bases. Germline V lookup: CDR1 LNHDA, CDR2 SQIVND (reference sequence). CDR3 length equals 14 residues. The chain's CDR3 is CASRDRDRGFGYTF. The DNA of the CDR3 is TGTGCCAGTAGGGACCGGGACAGGGGATTTGGCTACACCTTC.

The chain links TRBV9 to TRBJ2-1; the match to TRBD2 covers 9 bases. V lost 4 bases to trimming and J lost 5 bases; unmatched junction nucleotides: 7. Germline V gene lookup returns CDR1 SGDLS and CDR2 YYNGEE. The CDR3 consists of 15 residues. CDR3 region: CASSNSGRSHNEQFF. The CDR3 coding sequence is TGTGCCAGCAGCAATAGCGGGAGAAGCCACAATGAGCAGTTCTTC.

This clone appeared a few times. The chain is built from TRBV28 and TRBJ1-5; no clear D gene. CDR3 length equals 13 residues. Germline CDR1 MDHEN, CDR2 SYDVKM. The V and J ends lost 1 base and 5 bases respectively, with 6 bases between them. This chain's CDR3 is CASSLSEDQPQHF. The CDR3 bases are TGTGCCAGCAGTTTATCGGAGGATCAGCCCCAGCATTTT.

V gene TRBV15 combines with J gene TRBJ1-2; TRBD1 matches at 8 bases. Per the germline V gene, CDR1 is LNHNV and CDR2 is YYDKDF (reference sequence). The CDR3 is made up of 17 amino acids. Trimming at V came to 1 base and at J to 6 bases, leaving 13 bases not matched to a gene. CDR3 nucleotide sequence: TGTGCCACCAGCAGAGTTCAGGGGGCGGCGGTCGTGGATGGCTACACCTTC. This sequence encodes CATSRVQGAAVVDGYTF.

The chain is built from TRBV27 and TRBJ2-2; 7 bases line up with TRBD1. Per germline, CDR1 MNHEY and CDR2 SMNVEV (reference sequence). Losses at the gene ends were 5 bases for V and 1 base for J; bases not matched to a gene: 7. The CDR3 contains 16 residues. CDR3: CASSDPGTENTGELFF. For the CDR3, the DNA is TGTGCCAGCAGTGACCCCGGGACAGAGAACACCGGGGAGCTGTTTTTT.

The J gene is TRBJ2-5, the V gene TRBV9, with TRBD2 identical over 10 bases. CDR1 is SGDLS, CDR2 YYNGEE, per germline. V was clipped by 2 bases and J by 2 bases; unmatched bases: 3. CDR3 length: 15 amino acids. CDR3 sequence reads: CASSVGLAAQETQYF. The CDR3 DNA reads as TGTGCCAGCAGCGTCGGACTAGCGGCGCAAGAGACCCAGTACTTC.

In this sample, this clone turned up once. The J gene is TRBJ2-7, the V gene TRBV5-1; D is undetermined. CDR1 is SGHRS and CDR2 is YFSETQ in the germline V gene. The CDR3 extends over 17 amino acids. The germline V and J ends were trimmed by 2 bases and 0 bases, with 18 bases remaining between them. CDR3 amino acids: CASSFKALRQSSYEQYF. The CDR3 DNA sequence: TGCGCCAGCAGCTTCAAGGCTTTGAGGCAGAGCTCCTACGAGCAGTACTTC.

The chain employs TRBV27 and TRBJ1-2; D remains unclear. From germline, CDR1 is MNHEY and CDR2 SMNVEV (reference sequence). There are 13 residues in the CDR3. V lost 3 bases to trimming and J lost 3 bases, with 8 bases between them. CDR3 region: CASSLSADYGYTF. The DNA of the CDR3 is TGTGCCAGCAGTTTGTCGGCGGACTATGGCTACACCTTC.